The present T cell receptor beta chain was sequenced within a study of identical twins. Broader study findings: The study found that models underestimated out-of-frame TCR alpha sharing in monozygotic twins. Whereas memory repertoires showed no such difference, abundant cord blood beta clonotypes carried fewer insertions.

Every donor was a healthy Caucasian. V dropped 0 bases and J dropped 3; count of bases not matched to a gene: 5. This CDR3 has 16 amino acids. Germline lookup yields CDR1 DFQATT and CDR2 SNEGSKA (reference sequence). The authors used template switching to add a universal primer site and gave cDNA unique molecular identifiers. TCRdb fed the 5' RACE reads into MiXCR, producing one record per CDR3 protein. The table shows 1.5 million to 2 million distinct CDR3 sequences, with 32% occurring only once. A few counts support this clonotype. Antigen: not known. The chain joins TRBV20-1 to TRBJ2-7; 13 positions match TRBD2. The sequenced sample consisted of cord blood. This clonotype was obtained from a newborn girl in good health. The CDR3 sequence is CSARDPGTSGVYEQYF. CDR3 sequence (DNA): TGCAGTGCTAGAGATCCCGGGACTAGCGGGGTCTACGAGCAGTACTTC.